Below, 7 T cell receptor beta chains from the same sample are listed, as sequenced in a study of shared clonotypes between healthy human individuals. This table comes from immunoSEQ multiplex PCR, and its TCRdb copy is limited to in-frame clones, with some not included. The table lists 2.5 million or so clones, roughly 92% of them singletons. Sequences were obtained from naive CD4+ T cells sorted from blood. Regarding subset: CD45RA+ positively selected. The receptors were gathered from a man younger than 35 in good health.

V usage is TRBV10-3 and J usage is TRBJ1-3; D uncertain. The germline gives CDR1 ENHRY, CDR2 SYGVKD. Trimming stripped 8 bases from V and 3 bases from J, with 5 bases between. The CDR3 spans 11 residues. CDR3 nucleotide sequence: TGTGCCATCGGGGATGGAAACACCATATATTTT. Translating gives CAIGDGNTIYF.

The chain carries TRBV4-3 and TRBJ2-7; 9 nucleotides align to TRBD2. V was pared by 1 base and J by 3 bases, with 13 bases of the junction left unmatched. Germline lookup yields CDR1 LGHNA and CDR2 YSLEER. The CDR3 consists of 18 residues. The CDR3: CASSQVLAGRLPDYEQYF. The DNA for the CDR3 is TGCGCCAGCAGCCAAGTCCTAGCGGGACGTTTACCGGACTACGAGCAGTACTTC.

The chain joins TRBV5-1 to TRBJ1-4, with 8 bases fitting TRBD1. The CDR3 is 14 residues long. Germline V gives CDR1 SGHRS, CDR2 YFSETQ. V trimming: 4 bases; J trimming: 4 bases; junction bases outside the gene matches: 3. CDR3 nucleotide sequence: TGCGCCAGCAGCGAACAGGGGGTTAATGAAAAACTGTTTTTT. Translating gives CASSEQGVNEKLFF.

The genes are TRBV28 and TRBJ2-7; the D is unclear. This CDR3 region has 12 residues. Deletions cut 7 bases from V and 4 bases from J, with 11 bases between. The germline CDR1 and CDR2 sequences are MDHEN and SYDVKM. CDR3 bases: TGTGCCAGCACCCCGAACCGATACGAGCAGTACTTC. Translated, it gives CASTPNRYEQYF.

The chain recombines TRBV12-5 with TRBJ1-2; a possible D gene is TRBD1 (5 bases). The CDR3 has 16 amino acids. Germline V gives CDR1 LGHNT, CDR2 FRNRAP. The V end was cut by 7 bases, the J end by 2 bases, with 20 bases between. CDR3 sequence (DNA): TGTGCTAGTGCCTTCTCAAGGGACGCGGAAAACTATGGCTACACCTTC. It encodes CASAFSRDAENYGYTF.

In DNA form, the CDR3 reads TGTGCCAGCACTCCGGGGGTCCGAGAGACCCAGTACTTC. Protein product: CASTPGVRETQYF. The J gene is TRBJ2-5, the V gene TRBV11-2; possibly TRBD2 for D (6 bases). Germline CDR1 and CDR2: SGHAT and FQNNGV. Between the trimmed V and J ends, which lost 7 bases and 4 bases, there was a span of 13 bases. This CDR3 has 13 amino acids.

This chain uses TRBV2 with TRBJ2-3; D may be TRBD1 (6 bases). Trimming pared 7 bases from V and 4 bases from J, leaving 15 bases between. Germline CDR1 SNHLY, CDR2 FYNNEI. CDR3 length: 14 amino acids. The CDR3 sequence is CASNNRVVADTQYF. CDR3 sequence (DNA): TGTGCCAGCAATAACAGGGTTGTAGCAGATACGCAGTATTTT.